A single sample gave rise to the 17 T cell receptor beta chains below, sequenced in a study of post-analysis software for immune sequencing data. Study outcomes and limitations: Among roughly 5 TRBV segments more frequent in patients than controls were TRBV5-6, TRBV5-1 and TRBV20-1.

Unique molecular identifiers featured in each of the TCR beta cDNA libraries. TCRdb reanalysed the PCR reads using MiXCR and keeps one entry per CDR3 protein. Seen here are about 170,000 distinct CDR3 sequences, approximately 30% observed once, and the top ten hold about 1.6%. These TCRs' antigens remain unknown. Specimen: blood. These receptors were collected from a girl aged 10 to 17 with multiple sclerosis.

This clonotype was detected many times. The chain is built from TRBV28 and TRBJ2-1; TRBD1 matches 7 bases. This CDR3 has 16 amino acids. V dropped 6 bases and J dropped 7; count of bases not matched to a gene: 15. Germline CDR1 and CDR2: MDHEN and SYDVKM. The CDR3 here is CASSPFTGEGRNEQFF. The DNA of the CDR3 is TGTGCCAGCAGCCCATTCACAGGGGAAGGGAGAAATGAGCAGTTCTTC. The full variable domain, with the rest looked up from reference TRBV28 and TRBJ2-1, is DVKVTQSSRYLVKRTGEKVFLECVQDMDHENMFWYRQDPGLGLRLIYFSYDVKMKEKGDIPEGYSVSREKKERFSLILESASTNQTSMYLCASSPFTGEGRNEQFFGPGTRLTVL.

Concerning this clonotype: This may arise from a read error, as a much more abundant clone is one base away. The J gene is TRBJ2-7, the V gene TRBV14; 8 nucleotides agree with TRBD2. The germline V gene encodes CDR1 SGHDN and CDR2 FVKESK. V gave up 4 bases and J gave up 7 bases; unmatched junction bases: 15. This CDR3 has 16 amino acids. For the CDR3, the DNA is TGTGCCAGCAGCCGAATGGTCGGACTAGCCTACAATGAGCAGTACTTC. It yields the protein CASSRMVGLAYNEQYF.

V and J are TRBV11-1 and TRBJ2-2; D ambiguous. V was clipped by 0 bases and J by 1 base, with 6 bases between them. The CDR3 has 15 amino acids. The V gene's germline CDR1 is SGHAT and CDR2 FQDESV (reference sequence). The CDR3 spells CASSLAWGNTGELFF. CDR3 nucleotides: TGTGCCAGCAGCTTAGCGTGGGGGAACACCGGGGAGCTGTTTTTT.

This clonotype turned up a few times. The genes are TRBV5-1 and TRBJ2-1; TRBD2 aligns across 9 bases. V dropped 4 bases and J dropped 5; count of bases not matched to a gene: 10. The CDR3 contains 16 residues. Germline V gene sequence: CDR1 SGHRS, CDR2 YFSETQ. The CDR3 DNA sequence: TGCGCCAGCAGCAGGGGCGAGACTAGCGGCCACAATGAGCAGTTCTTC. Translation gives CASSRGETSGHNEQFF.

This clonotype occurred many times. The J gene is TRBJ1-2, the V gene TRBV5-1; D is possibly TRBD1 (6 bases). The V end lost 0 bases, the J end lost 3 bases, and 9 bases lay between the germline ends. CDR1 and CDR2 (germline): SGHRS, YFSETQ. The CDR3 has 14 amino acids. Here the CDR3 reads CASSLGYRDYGYTF. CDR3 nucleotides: TGCGCCAGCAGCTTGGGGTACAGGGACTATGGCTACACCTTC.

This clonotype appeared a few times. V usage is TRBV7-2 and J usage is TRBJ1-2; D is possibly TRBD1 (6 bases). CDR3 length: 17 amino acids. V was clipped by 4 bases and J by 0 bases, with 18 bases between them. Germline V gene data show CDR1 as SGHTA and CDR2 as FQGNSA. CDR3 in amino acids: CASSWGDRPPANYGYTF. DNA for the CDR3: TGTGCCAGCAGCTGGGGTGACAGGCCCCCAGCTAACTATGGCTACACCTTC. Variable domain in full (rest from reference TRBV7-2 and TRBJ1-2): GAGVSQSPSNKVTEKGKDVELRCDPISGHTALYWYRQSLGQGLEFLIYFQGNSAPDKSGLPSDRFSAERTGGSVSTLTIQRTQQEDSAVYLCASSWGDRPPANYGYTFGSGTRLTVV.

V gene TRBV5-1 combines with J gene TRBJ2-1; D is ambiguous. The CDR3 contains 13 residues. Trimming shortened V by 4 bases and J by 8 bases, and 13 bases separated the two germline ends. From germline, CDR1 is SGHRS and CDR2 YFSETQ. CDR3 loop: CASSIFDRDEQFF. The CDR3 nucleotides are TGCGCCAGCAGCATATTTGATCGGGATGAGCAGTTCTTC.

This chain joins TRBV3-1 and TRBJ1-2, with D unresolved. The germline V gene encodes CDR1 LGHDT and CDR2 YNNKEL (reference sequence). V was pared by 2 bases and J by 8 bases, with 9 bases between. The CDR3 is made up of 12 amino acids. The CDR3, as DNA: TGTGCCAGCAGCCAATCCCGCGACGGCTACACCTTC. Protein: CASSQSRDGYTF.

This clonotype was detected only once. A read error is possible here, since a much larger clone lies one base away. In nucleotides, the CDR3 is TGCAGTGCTTACACGATAACAGATACGCAGTATTTT. Its translation: CSAYTITDTQYF. The J gene is TRBJ2-3, the V gene TRBV20-1; no clear D gene. CDR1 is DFQATT, CDR2 SNEGSKA, per germline (reference sequence). Trimming removed 5 bases at V and 3 bases at J, with 9 bases between. The length of the CDR3 is 12 residues.

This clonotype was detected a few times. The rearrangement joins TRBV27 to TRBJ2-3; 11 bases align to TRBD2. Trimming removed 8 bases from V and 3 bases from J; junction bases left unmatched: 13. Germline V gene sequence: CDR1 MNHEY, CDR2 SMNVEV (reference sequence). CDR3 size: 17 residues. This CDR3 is CASRVLLAGAGTDTQYF. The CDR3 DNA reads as TGTGCCAGCCGAGTCCTACTAGCGGGAGCTGGGACAGATACGCAGTATTTT.

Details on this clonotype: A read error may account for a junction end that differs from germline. The CDR3 loop reads CANSRSVDTQYF. CDR3 in DNA: TGTGCCAACAGTCGTTCAGTAGATACGCAGTATTTT. The chain recombines TRBV28 with TRBJ2-3; no clear D. The CDR3 covers 12 residues. The germline V gene has CDR1 MDHEN and CDR2 SYDVKM.

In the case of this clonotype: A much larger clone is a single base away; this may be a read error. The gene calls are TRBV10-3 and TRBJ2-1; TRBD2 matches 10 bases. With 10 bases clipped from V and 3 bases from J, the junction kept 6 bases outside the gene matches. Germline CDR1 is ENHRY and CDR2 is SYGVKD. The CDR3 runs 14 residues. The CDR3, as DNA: TGTGCCACCCGAACTAGCGGGGACTACAATGAGCAGTTCTTC. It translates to CATRTSGDYNEQFF.

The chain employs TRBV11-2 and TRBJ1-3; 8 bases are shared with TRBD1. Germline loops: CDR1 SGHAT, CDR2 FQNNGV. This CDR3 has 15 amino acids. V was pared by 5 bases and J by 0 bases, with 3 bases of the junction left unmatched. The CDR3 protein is CASSDTGGSGNTIYF. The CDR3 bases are TGTGCCAGCAGCGACACAGGGGGCTCTGGAAACACCATATATTTT.

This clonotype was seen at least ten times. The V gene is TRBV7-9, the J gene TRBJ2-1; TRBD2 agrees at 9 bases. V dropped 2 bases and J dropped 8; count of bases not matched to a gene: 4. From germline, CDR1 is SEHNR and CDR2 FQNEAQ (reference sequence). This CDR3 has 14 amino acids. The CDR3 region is CASSLNSGSYEQFF. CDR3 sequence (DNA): TGTGCCAGCAGCTTAAATAGCGGGAGCTATGAGCAGTTCTTC. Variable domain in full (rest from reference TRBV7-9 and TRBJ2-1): DTGVSQNPRHKITKRGQNVTFRCDPISEHNRLYWYRQTLGQGPEFLTYFQNEAQLEKSRLLSDRFSAERPKGSFSTLEIQRTEQGDSAMYLCASSLNSGSYEQFFGPGTRLTVL.

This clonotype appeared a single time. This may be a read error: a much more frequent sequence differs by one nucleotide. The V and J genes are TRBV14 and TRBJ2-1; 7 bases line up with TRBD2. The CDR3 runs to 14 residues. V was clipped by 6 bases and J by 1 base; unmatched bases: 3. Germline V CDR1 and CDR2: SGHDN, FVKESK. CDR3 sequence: CASRGAGSYNEQFF. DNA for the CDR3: TGTGCCAGCAGAGGAGCGGGGTCCTACAATGAGCAGTTCTTC.

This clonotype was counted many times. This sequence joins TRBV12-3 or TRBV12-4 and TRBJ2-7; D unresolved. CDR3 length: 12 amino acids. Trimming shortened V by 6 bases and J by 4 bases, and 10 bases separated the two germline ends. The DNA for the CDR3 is TGTGCCAGCAGCCGGCGATTATACGAGCAGTACTTC. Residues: CASSRRLYEQYF.

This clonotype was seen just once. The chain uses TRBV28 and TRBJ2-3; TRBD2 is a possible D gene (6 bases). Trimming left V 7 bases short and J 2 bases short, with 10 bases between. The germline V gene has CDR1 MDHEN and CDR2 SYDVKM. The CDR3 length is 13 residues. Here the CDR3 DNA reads TGTGCCAGCATGGGGGGAAACACAGATACGCAGTATTTT. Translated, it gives CASMGGNTDTQYF.